The clone carrying this T cell receptor (beta chain) was detected a few times. The antigen is not known. This record comes from a study of T cell repertoires in cytomegalovirus infection. On the study more broadly: Epitope selection comprised recently identified HLA-C-restricted CMV epitopes and well-studied HLA-B-restricted CMV epitopes. Indications came from public TCR beta signatures; they pointed to CMV infection and to a matching HLA type. Overall study results and limits: HLA-C-restricted TCR beta clonotypes specific for CMV led the ex vivo response.

The CDR3 covers 13 residues. Trimming left V 5 bases short and J 7 bases short, with 15 bases between. Germline V gene sequence: CDR1 LGHNA, CDR2 YSLEER. TCRdb re-derived calls from the reads in MiXCR, one entry per CDR3 protein. The data hold around 50,000 distinct CDR3 sequences, with roughly a fifth observed a single time. The receptor's source is a human donor in good health (CMV status not recorded). Some clones in this sample may be carry-over from other donors' samples. The rearrangement joins TRBV4-3 to TRBJ2-7; D remains ambiguous. Material: CD8+ T cells from cultured PBMCs, obtained from culture after CMV antigen stimulation. CDR3: CASSKTKGREQYF. As DNA, the CDR3 is TGCGCCAGCAGCAAAACTAAGGGAAGGGAGCAGTACTTC.